This entry describes one T cell receptor (beta chain). Its specificity is not known. Per germline, CDR1 MNHEY and CDR2 SMNVEV (reference sequence). The CDR3 extends over 13 amino acids. The trim removed 5 bases at V and 5 bases at J, leaving 4 bases unmatched. Naivety among CD8 cells was defined by CD45RO negativity and positive CCR7 selection, thereby excluding terminally differentiated effector memory CD45RA+ cells. These data belong to a study of shared clonotypes between healthy human individuals. Study-wide results and caveats: Shared across several donors were roughly 4.8% of the naive CD4 clonotypes.

Libraries were prepared by immunoSEQ multiplex PCR; TCRdb keeps only in-frame clonotypes and omits some of them. The data contain some 1,900,000 clones, over 85% of them singletons. The sample was naive CD8+ T cells sorted from blood. The J gene is TRBJ2-3, the V gene TRBV27, with 7 bases fitting TRBD2. The clonotype originates from a man between 18 and 29 years old in good health. CDR3 DNA: TGTGCCAGCAGTGTGTGGGGGGGAGATACGCAGTATTTT. The encoded protein is CASSVWGGDTQYF.